This entry lists 5 T cell receptor beta chains sequenced from one sample in a study of T cell changes during pregnancy in multiple sclerosis. TCRdb keeps only in-frame clones here, not all; method: immunoSEQ multiplex PCR. The sample has tens of thousands of clones; roughly 93% are singletons. Sequenced material: peripheral blood, taken in the third trimester of pregnancy. Receptors were obtained from a female donor with multiple sclerosis, enrolled in a pregnancy study.

This chain connects TRBV7-2 to TRBJ2-5; weak D call: TRBD2 (7 bases). The CDR3 extends over 17 amino acids. V lost 1 base and J 4 bases, leaving 19 bases between the germline ends. Germline loops: CDR1 SGHTA, CDR2 FQGNSA. The CDR3 region has the DNA TGTGCCAGCAGCTTAGGTCGGGGGCGGGGGAAGGCAGAGACCCAGTACTTC. It yields the protein CASSLGRGRGKAETQYF.

The chain combines TRBV9 with TRBJ1-6; D perhaps matches TRBD1 (6 bases). V gave up 2 bases and J gave up 14 bases, with 14 bases separating them. The CDR3 spans 13 residues. From germline, CDR1 is SGDLS and CDR2 YYNGEE. The CDR3 is CASSVSGAAALHF. CDR3 nucleotides: TGTGCCAGCAGCGTCTCAGGGGCCGCAGCCCTCCACTTT.

V usage is TRBV7-9 and J usage is TRBJ2-1, with a possible D match to TRBD1 (6 bases). V gave up 1 base and J gave up 2 bases, with 9 bases separating them. Germline V gene sequence: CDR1 SEHNR, CDR2 FQNEAQ (reference sequence). This CDR3 has 15 residues. The CDR3 loop reads CASSLVSGAYNEQFF. DNA for the CDR3: TGTGCCAGCAGCTTAGTCTCAGGGGCCTACAATGAGCAGTTCTTC.

V and J are TRBV19 and TRBJ1-5; D gene uncertain. Germline values: CDR1 LNHDA, CDR2 SQIVND (reference sequence). The CDR3 is made up of 12 amino acids. V was pared by 10 bases and J by 2 bases, with 9 bases between. The chain's CDR3 is CATAIGNQPQHF. CDR3 coding DNA: TGTGCCACAGCGATTGGCAATCAGCCCCAGCATTTT. The full variable domain, completed using reference TRBV19 and TRBJ1-5, is DGGITQSPKYLFRKEGQNVTLSCEQNLNHDAMYWYRQDPGQGLRLIYYSQIVNDFQKGDIAEGYSVSREKKESFPLTVTSAQKNPTAFYLCATAIGNQPQHFGDGTRLSIL.

The CDR3 sequence: CASSGLGTSGGRWTGELFF. The DNA of the CDR3 is TGTGCCAGCAGCGGCCTCGGGACTAGCGGGGGGCGGTGGACCGGGGAGCTGTTTTTT. V is TRBV9 and J is TRBJ2-2; 15 bases match TRBD2. Germline V gene sequence: CDR1 SGDLS, CDR2 YYNGEE. The CDR3 runs to 19 residues. The ends lost 3 bases at V and 5 bases at J; junction bases unmatched: 11.